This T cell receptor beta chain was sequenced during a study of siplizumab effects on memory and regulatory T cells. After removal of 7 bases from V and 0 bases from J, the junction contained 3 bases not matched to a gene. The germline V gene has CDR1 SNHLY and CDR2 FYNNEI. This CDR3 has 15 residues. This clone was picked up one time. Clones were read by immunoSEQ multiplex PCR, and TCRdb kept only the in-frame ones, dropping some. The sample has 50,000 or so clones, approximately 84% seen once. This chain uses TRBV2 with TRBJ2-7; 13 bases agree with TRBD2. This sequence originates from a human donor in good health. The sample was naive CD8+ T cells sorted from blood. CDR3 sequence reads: CASTRLAGGSYEQYF. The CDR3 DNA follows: TGTGCCAGCACCCGACTAGCGGGGGGCTCCTACGAGCAGTACTTC.